The rows below give T cell receptor beta chains drawn from one sample of a study of T cell responses to AZD1222 COVID-19 vaccine. Sequencing was performed with immunoSEQ multiplex PCR; in TCRdb, only in-frame clones are kept and a portion is missing. Of some 170,000 clones in the sample, around 94% were seen once. This sample comprised peripheral blood, obtained 28 days after the second AZD1222 dose. These receptors were collected from an adult who received the AZD1222 COVID-19 vaccine. Each CDR3 is given with its conserved first and last residue. A D gene is named only where the DNA matches it firmly. Some rows have no size entry. The others give once, few or many, or a class for an expanded clone.

j_call: TRBJ2-3
d_call: -
clone_size: -
v_call: TRBV6-1
cdr3_nt: TGTGCCAGCAGTGAAAGCAGGGTCACAGATACGCAGTATTTT
cdr3_aa: CASSESRVTDTQYF

j_call: TRBJ1-2
d_call: -
clone_size: -
v_call: TRBV5-6
cdr3_nt: TGTGCCAGCAGCTCTGAGGTGACAGTCACCTTC
cdr3_aa: CASSSEVTVTF

j_call: TRBJ2-7
d_call: -
clone_size: -
v_call: TRBV19
cdr3_nt: TGTGCCAGTAGTATACGGGCGGGTTCCTACGAGCAGTACTTC
cdr3_aa: CASSIRAGSYEQYF

j_call: TRBJ2-1
d_call: TRBD1
clone_size: -
v_call: TRBV24-1
cdr3_nt: TGTGCCACCAGTGCCCCCGGGACAGGGGCTTCTAATGAGCAGTTCTTC
cdr3_aa: CATSAPGTGASNEQFF

j_call: TRBJ2-7
d_call: -
clone_size: -
v_call: TRBV10-2
cdr3_nt: TGCGCCAGCAGTTGGGGTATGGGCTACGAGCAGTACTTC
cdr3_aa: CASSWGMGYEQYF

j_call: TRBJ2-3
d_call: -
clone_size: once
v_call: TRBV3-1/TRBV3-2
cdr3_nt: TGTGCCAGCAGCCCCACGGGGCTCACAGATACGCAGTATTTT
cdr3_aa: CASSPTGLTDTQYF

j_call: TRBJ2-7
d_call: -
clone_size: once
v_call: TRBV6-6
cdr3_nt: TGTGCCAGCAGGCAGGTCTACGAGCAGTACTTC
cdr3_aa: CASRQVYEQYF

j_call: TRBJ2-5
d_call: -
clone_size: -
v_call: TRBV6-5
cdr3_nt: TGTGCCAGCAGTTATTCCTCCCTGATAGCAGGGGAGACCCAGTACTTC
cdr3_aa: CASSYSSLIAGETQYF

j_call: TRBJ2-3
d_call: -
clone_size: -
v_call: TRBV4-1
cdr3_nt: TGCGCCAGCAGCCTGGGCCCTCTGAGTGGCGATACGCAGTATTTT
cdr3_aa: CASSLGPLSGDTQYF

j_call: TRBJ2-2
d_call: -
clone_size: -
v_call: TRBV11-3
cdr3_nt: TGTGCCAGCAGCTTGAGGCCGATCGGGACTGCTGGCACCGGGGAGCTGTTTTTT
cdr3_aa: CASSLRPIGTAGTGELFF

j_call: TRBJ2-3
d_call: -
clone_size: -
v_call: TRBV28
cdr3_nt: TGTGCCAGCAGTTTCGGGACCGCCGCACAGGATACGCAGTATTTT
cdr3_aa: CASSFGTAAQDTQYF